This T cell receptor (beta chain) appears in the sequencing data of a study of shared clonotypes between healthy human individuals. On the study more broadly: Aged 18 to 49, the donors were a couple of women and a few men. Whole-study findings and limits: With several donors compared, roughly 5% of naive CD4 clonotypes were shared. Clonotype sharing across donors was expected to vary with sequencing depth.

V gave up 8 bases and J gave up 8 bases; unmatched junction bases: 6. There are 14 residues in the CDR3. From germline, CDR1 is SNHLY and CDR2 FYNNEI. As to this clone: Its specificity is not known.

Each cell subset's genomic DNA was divided evenly among several immunoSEQ plates. TCRdb's copy holds only in-frame clones and misses some; the assay was immunoSEQ multiplex PCR. The sample includes some 2.3 million clones, roughly 93% seen only once; the top ten take 0.3% to 0.4%. The chain couples TRBV2 to TRBJ2-3; 14 bases align to TRBD2. This receptor was identified in a man in his late teens or twenties in good health. Some clones in this sample may be carry-over from other donors' samples. Sequenced input: naive CD4+ T cells from PBMCs. Subset: CD45RA+ positively selected. The CDR3: CASWGTSGGGTQYF. CDR3 bases: TGTGCCAGCTGGGGGACTAGCGGGGGCGGTACGCAGTATTTT.